Below, 10 T cell receptor beta chains from the same sample are listed, as sequenced in a study of cytomegalovirus exposure and HLA in healthy donors. Primers for the PCR totalled 60 Vbeta and 13 Jbeta. TCRdb's copy holds only in-frame clones and misses some; the assay was immunoSEQ multiplex PCR. The sample lists over 200,000 clones, almost 70% occurring once. The sample comprised PBMCs. These receptor sequences come from a middle-aged man in good health and CMV-seropositive.

This clone was seen once. The rearrangement joins TRBV18 to TRBJ1-1, with D tentatively TRBD1 (6 bases). CDR1 is KGHSH, CDR2 LQKENI, per germline. The CDR3 is made up of 12 amino acids. Trimming cost V 1 base and J 8 bases, with 8 bases left between them. CDR3 residues: CASSPLTGEAFF. The CDR3 DNA reads TGTGCCAGCTCACCACTCACAGGGGAAGCTTTCTTT.

The rearrangement joins TRBV19 to TRBJ1-6; D not certain. Germline V gene data show CDR1 as LNHDA and CDR2 as SQIVND (reference sequence). This CDR3 comprises 14 residues. The V gene lost 5 bases and the J gene lost 4 bases, with 9 bases spanning the gap. CDR3 sequence: CASSGRDYNSPLHF. Here the CDR3 DNA reads TGTGCCAGTAGTGGCCGGGATTATAATTCACCCCTCCACTTT.

The rearrangement joins TRBV7-3 to TRBJ1-1, with TRBD1 matching over 11 bases. J was trimmed by 0 bases and V by 0 bases; bases with no gene match: 0. Germline V gene data show CDR1 as SGHTA and CDR2 as FQGTGA. The CDR3 sequence is 16 residues long. The CDR3 DNA follows: TGTGCCAGCAGCTTAACGGGACAGGGGGTGAACACTGAAGCTTTCTTT. Protein: CASSLTGQGVNTEAFF.

The chain joins TRBV7-9 to TRBJ2-1, with D possibly matching TRBD1 (6 bases). The CDR3 length is 16 residues. Between the trimmed V and J ends, which lost 7 bases and 0 bases, there was a span of 16 bases. Germline CDR1 is SEHNR and CDR2 is FQNEAQ (reference sequence). The CDR3 DNA reads as TGTGCCAGCACCAAGGGGACACCCAGCTCCTACAATGAGCAGTTCTTC. It specifies CASTKGTPSSYNEQFF.

This chain's CDR3 is CASSLEGRRDTQYF. The DNA for the CDR3 is TGTGCCAGCAGCCTTGAGGGCCGGAGAGATACGCAGTATTTT. The chain has TRBV7-2 and TRBJ2-3; possibly TRBD2 for D (5 bases). Trimming left V 5 bases short and J 5 bases short, with 14 bases between. CDR1 is SGHTA and CDR2 is FQGNSA in the germline V gene. The length of the CDR3 is 14 residues.

The rearrangement joins TRBV6-1 to TRBJ2-4, with 7 positions matching TRBD1. This CDR3 contains 15 residues. With V trimmed by 5 bases and J by 4 bases, 8 bases remained unmatched. Germline-derived CDR1 and CDR2 are MNHNS and SASEGT. The CDR3 sequence is CASSLTGQTKNIQYF. CDR3 nucleotide sequence: TGTGCCAGCAGTCTAACGGGACAGACAAAAAACATTCAGTACTTC.

The rearrangement links TRBV7-6 to TRBJ1-4, with 9 bases fitting TRBD1. The CDR3 loop spans 16 amino acids. The V segment lost 4 bases and the J segment 5 bases; nucleotides outside the gene matches: 8. Germline values: CDR1 SGHVS, CDR2 FNYEAQ. This chain's CDR3 is CASSSRDRARNEKLFF. Here the CDR3 DNA reads TGTGCCAGCAGCTCCCGGGACAGGGCTCGGAATGAAAAACTGTTTTTT.

The gene calls are TRBV6-5 and TRBJ2-2; D perhaps matches TRBD1 (6 bases). Trimming cost V 9 bases and J 4 bases, with 15 bases left between them. The germline V gene encodes CDR1 MNHEY and CDR2 SVGAGI. CDR3 length equals 14 residues. CDR3 bases: TGTGCCAGTTTAAGCAGGGGTAGCACCGGGGAGCTGTTTTTT. As protein: CASLSRGSTGELFF.

This clone has a handful of counts. The rearrangement joins TRBV7-9 to TRBJ2-5; possible D gene TRBD1, 5 bases. The CDR3 is made up of 13 amino acids. CDR1 and CDR2 (germline): SEHNR, FQNEAQ (reference sequence). The germline V and J ends were trimmed by 3 bases and 1 base, with 6 bases remaining between them. The CDR3 DNA reads as TGTGCCAGCAGCTTGGACACCCAAGAGACCCAGTACTTC. It yields the protein CASSLDTQETQYF.

The chain joins TRBV2 to TRBJ1-5, with 10 bases lining up with TRBD1. The length of the CDR3 is 15 residues. The V gene's germline CDR1 is SNHLY and CDR2 FYNNEI. Trimming took 3 bases from V and 7 from J; bases not matched to a gene: 6. The DNA for the CDR3 is TGTGCCAGCAGTGACATTCGACAGGGGGCCCAGCCCCAGCATTTT. Protein product: CASSDIRQGAQPQHF.